This TCR beta chain originates from a study of blood T cell repertoires in COVID-19 (dated by TCRdb to 2020 to 2022). In terms of the full investigation: Samples covering the acute and convalescent phases of COVID-19 were provided by collaborators in the United States, Italy and Spain. Samples were obtained from the ongoing ImmuneRACE study (first 160 participants) and from 1,254 subjects provided by 6 global collaborators. Where available, HLA class I and class II types were taken from metadata supplied by the sample provider and were not determined by assay-based typing. A freely available public database, intended as a resource for researchers studying the immune response to SARS-CoV-2, is where the repertoires were released. Subjects who had been exposed to COVID-19, were actively infected with it, or had recovered from it provided the deeply sampled blood TCRbeta repertoires that made up the dataset. The material from the prospective study consisted of cDNA or gDNA derived from T cells, B-cell-depleted T cells, or PBMCs. Sample metadata almost always included a de-identified subject ID, COVID-19 status, age in years and sex.

TCRbeta CDR3 regions were amplified from genomic DNA using the immunoSEQ Assay, a bias-controlled multiplex PCR. The authors' pipeline ran thus. The number of nucleated cells in each sample was estimated from the amplification of reference gene primers within the assay. Sequence reads were collapsed and filtered to measure the absolute abundance of every unique TCRbeta CDR3 rearrangement. For each sample, productive Simpson clonality was calculated by taking the square root of Simpson's diversity index across productive rearrangements. TCRdb stores this immuneACCESS table with in-frame sequences only. Part of the clones is absent; in the studies checked, under half of the shortfall reflects unresolved V genes, and no reason is known for the rest. The DNA gave D and trimming, while V, J and clone size come from that table. A total of approximately 160,000 clones appear in this sample, more than 85% of them only once. The top ten hold 0.5% to 0.6% of the sample.

The investigation overall reported the following: Clinical and demographic metadata were provided uncurated, with the amount varying by source and participant.

Whole blood was collected in K2EDTA tubes by collaborating institutions according to the institutions' own protocols. For TCRbeta analysis, collaborators shipped samples in one of three forms: frozen whole blood, isolated PBMCs, or DNA extracted from either of those sample types. On this clone itself: What antigen it recognizes has not been identified. Base qualities were left out, and no much larger clone turns up one base away.

The CDR3 sequence holds 14 residues, the cysteine and phenylalanine included. This entry keeps only the CDR3 DNA: 42 bases, framed from base 1. The germline ends are 10 bases apart after V is trimmed by 3 bases and J by 7 bases. From a lookup of the germline V gene, CDR1 and CDR2 are SGHTA and FQGNSA. The V and J segments used are TRBV7-2 and TRBJ1-6, with a weak D call of TRBD1 (5 bases match). The clonotype originates from a man aged 45-65 years with acute or convalescent COVID-19. Material: peripheral blood. CDR3 loop: CASSLVQENSPLHF. The bases read TGTGCCAGCAGCTTGGTACAGGAGAATTCACCCCTCCACTTT.